This T cell receptor beta chain was sequenced in a study of T cell responses to AZD1222 COVID-19 vaccine. CDR3 length: 15 residues. The germline V gene has CDR1 WSHSY and CDR2 SAAADI. V shed 8 bases, J shed 3 bases, and the junction held 10 bases outside the gene matches. TCRdb's table, derived via immunoSEQ multiplex PCR, lists solely in-frame clones and lacks some. The data hold hundreds of thousands of clones, with 85% to 95% observed a single time. A remark on this clone: Its antigen is as yet unknown.

Study conclusions and caveats: Variant regions that are unmutated are reportedly the target of nearly half of spike-specific TCRs. Repertoires were obtained only post-peak T cell response.

This specimen was peripheral blood, taken on day 0 of MenACWY control vaccination. This rearrangement joins TRBV10-2 to TRBJ2-3; 8 bases line up with TRBD1. The TCR was taken from an adult in good health. This CDR3 is CASGGTGRRTDTQYF. CDR3 DNA: TGCGCCAGCGGAGGGACAGGACGGAGGACAGATACGCAGTATTTT.